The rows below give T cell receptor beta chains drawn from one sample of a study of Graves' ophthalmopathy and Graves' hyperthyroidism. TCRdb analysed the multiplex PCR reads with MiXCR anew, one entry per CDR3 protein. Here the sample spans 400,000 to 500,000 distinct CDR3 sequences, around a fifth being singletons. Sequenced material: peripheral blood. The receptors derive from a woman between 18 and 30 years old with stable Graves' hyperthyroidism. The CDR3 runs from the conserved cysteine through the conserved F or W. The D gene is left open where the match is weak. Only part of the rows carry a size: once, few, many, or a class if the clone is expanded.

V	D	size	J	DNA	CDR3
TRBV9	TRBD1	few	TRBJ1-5	TGTGCCAGCAGTGGGGGGGCAGGGGGCTTCAATCAGCCCCAGCATTTT	CASSGGAGGFNQPQHF
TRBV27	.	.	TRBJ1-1	TGTGCCAGCAGTCATCGGGACATCCGGGCCACTGAAGCTTTCTTT	CASSHRDIRATEAFF
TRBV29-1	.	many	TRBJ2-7	TGCAGTGCGGGCCAAGTCTACGAGCAGTACTTC	CSAGQVYEQYF
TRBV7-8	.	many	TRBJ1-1	TGTGCCAGCAGCTTAGAACTCAGGAACACTGAAGCTTTCTTT	CASSLELRNTEAFF
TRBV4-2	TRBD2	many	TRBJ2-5	TGTGCCAGCAGCCGTGGGGAGGGACTTGAAGAGACCCAGTACTTC	CASSRGEGLEETQYF
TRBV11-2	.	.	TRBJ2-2	TGTGCCAGCAACCATGGGGGGCGCGGGGAGCTGTTTTTT	CASNHGGRGELFF
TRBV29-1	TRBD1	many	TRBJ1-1	TGCAGCGTGGCGGAATGGGACAGGGAAGCTTTCTTT	CSVAEWDREAFF
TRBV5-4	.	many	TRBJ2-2	TGTGCCAGCAGCAACCCTTTTACAGGCCGCACCGGGGAGCTGTTTTTT	CASSNPFTGRTGELFF
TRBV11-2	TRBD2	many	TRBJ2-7	TGTGCCAGCAGCTTAGTGAGACTAGCGGGAGGGGTGGCCTACGAGCAGTACTTC	CASSLVRLAGGVAYEQYF
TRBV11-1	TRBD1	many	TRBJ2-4	TGTGCCAGCAGCCGGGACAGGGGCAAAAACATTCAGTACTTC	CASSRDRGKNIQYF
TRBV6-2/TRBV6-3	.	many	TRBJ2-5	TGTGCCAGCAGACCTCCGGGATCACAAGAGACCCAGTACTTC	CASRPPGSQETQYF
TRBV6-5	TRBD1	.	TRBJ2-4	TGTGCCAGCAGTTACCCCCGGACAGGGGTAGCCAAAAACATTCAGTACTTC	CASSYPRTGVAKNIQYF
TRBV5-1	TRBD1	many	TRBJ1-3	TGCGCCAGCAGCCTGGGGGGGACAGCCGACTCTGGAAACACCATATATTTT	CASSLGGTADSGNTIYF
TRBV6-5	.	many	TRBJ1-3	TGTGCCAGCAGGGCACGCTCTGGAAACACCATATATTTT	CASRARSGNTIYF
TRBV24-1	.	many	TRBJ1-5	TGTGCCACCAGTGTGAATAGCAATCAGCCCCAGCATTTT	CATSVNSNQPQHF
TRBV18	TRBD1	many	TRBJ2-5	TGTGCCAGCACGTCCGGGACAGGTCAAACAGAGACCCAGTACTTC	CASTSGTGQTETQYF
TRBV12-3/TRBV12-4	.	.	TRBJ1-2	TGTGCCAGCAGTTTAGGGAGGAGGGGCTATGGCTACACCTTC	CASSLGRRGYGYTF
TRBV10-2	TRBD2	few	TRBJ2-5	TGCGCCAGCAATCCGGCTAGCGGGAGGGGAGAGACCCAGTACTTC	CASNPASGRGETQYF
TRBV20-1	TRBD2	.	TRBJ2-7	TGCAGTGCCAGGCGACTAGCAGCGTCCTACGAGCAGTACTTC	CSARRLAASYEQYF
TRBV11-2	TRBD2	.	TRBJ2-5	TGTGCCAGCAGCTTCCCTAGCGGGGGGGCGCGGGAGACCCAGTACTTC	CASSFPSGGARETQYF
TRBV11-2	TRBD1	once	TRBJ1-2	TGTGCCAGCAGCTTAGATCCGGCAGGGGGAAACTATGGCTACACCTTC	CASSLDPAGGNYGYTF
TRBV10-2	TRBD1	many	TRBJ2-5	TGCGCCAGCAGTGAACAGGGGGGCACCCAGTACTTC	CASSEQGGTQYF
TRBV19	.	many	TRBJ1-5	TGTGCCAGTAGTATAGTATTTGACAGGATAAGCCAGCCCCAGCATTTT	CASSIVFDRISQPQHF
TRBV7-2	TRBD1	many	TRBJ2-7	TGTGCCAGCAGCTTAGCGAGGGACAGGAGGAACTACGAGCAGTACTTC	CASSLARDRRNYEQYF
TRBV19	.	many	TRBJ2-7	TGTGCCAGTAGTATAGAAGGAGGAGCCGAGCAGTACTTC	CASSIEGGAEQYF
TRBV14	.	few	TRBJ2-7	TGTGCCAGCAGCCAAGATTACGGGAGTACCTACGAGCAGTACTTC	CASSQDYGSTYEQYF